The next 14 T cell receptor beta chains were all read from a single sample in a study of blood T cell repertoires in COVID-19 (dated by TCRdb to 2018 to 2021). Library preparation employed the immunoSEQ multiplex PCR assay. TCRdb re-hosts the immuneACCESS table, in-frame sequences only. Its copies lack some clones; in the studies checked, an unresolved V gene accounts for under half of them, and the cause for the rest is not known. For this sample there are over 120,000 clones; about 80% appear just once. Approximately 3.4% of the sample belongs to the ten largest clones. The source material was peripheral blood. The receptors shown here come from a man in his sixties or seventies who had recovered from COVID-19.

J is TRBJ2-7 and V is TRBV7-9; a possible D gene is TRBD2 (5 bases). There are 11 residues in the CDR3. CDR1 is SEHNR and CDR2 is FQNEAQ in the germline V gene (reference sequence). Trimming pared 5 bases from V and 5 bases from J, leaving 7 bases between. The CDR3 reads CASSRADEQYF. DNA for the CDR3: TGTGCCAGCAGCCGAGCGGACGAGCAGTACTTC.

The chain employs TRBV7-9 and TRBJ2-1; 7 bases align to TRBD1. CDR1 is SEHNR and CDR2 is FQNEAQ in the germline V gene (reference sequence). The CDR3 spans 15 residues. The J segment lost 4 bases and the V segment lost 6 bases, leaving 9 bases of the junction unmatched. CDR3 sequence: CASSSTGAYYNEQFF. The CDR3 nucleotides read TGTGCCAGCAGTTCTACAGGGGCTTATTACAATGAGCAGTTCTTC.

V gene TRBV3-1 (or the pseudogene TRBV3-2) combines with J gene TRBJ2-3; TRBD2 matches at 9 bases. The V and J ends lost 0 bases and 4 bases, in that order; junction bases with no gene match: 5. This CDR3 is built from 16 residues. Germline CDR1 reads LGHDT; CDR2 reads YNNKEL (reference sequence). As DNA, the CDR3 is TGTGCCAGCAGCCAAGACGGTAGCGGGAGATCAGATACGCAGTATTTT. Translating it yields CASSQDGSGRSDTQYF.

The rearrangement joins TRBV18 to TRBJ2-3; 7 bases align to TRBD1. Germline assignment: CDR1 KGHSH and CDR2 LQKENI. The CDR3 totals 14 residues. With V trimmed by 0 bases and J by 4 bases, 1 base remained unmatched. The CDR3 here is CASSPPRGPDTQYF. The DNA of the CDR3 is TGTGCCAGCTCACCACCTAGGGGGCCAGATACGCAGTATTTT.

The CDR3 protein is CASNLAGSTDTQYF. CDR3 bases: TGTGCCAGCAATTTAGCGGGGAGCACAGATACGCAGTATTTT. The chain employs TRBV2 and TRBJ2-3, with 8 bases aligning to TRBD2. The germline gives CDR1 SNHLY, CDR2 FYNNEI. V shed 7 bases and J 0 bases; nucleotides not matched to a gene: 3. The length of the CDR3 is 14 residues.

This chain connects TRBV19 to TRBJ2-6, with D hard to call. The CDR3 contains 15 residues. Trimming removed 3 bases at V and 0 bases at J, with 6 bases between. CDR1 and CDR2 (germline): LNHDA, SQIVND (reference sequence). CDR3 DNA: TGTGCCAGTAGTATCTTTCCCTCTGGGGCCAACGTCCTGACTTTC. It specifies CASSIFPSGANVLTF.

The CDR3 reads CASMQKDNSPLHF. The CDR3 DNA reads TGTGCCAGCATGCAGAAAGATAATTCACCCCTCCACTTT. The rearrangement uses TRBV12-3 or TRBV12-4 and TRBJ1-6; D remains unclear. V was cut by 7 bases and J by 5 bases, with 9 bases left in between. The CDR3 length is 13 residues.

This chain joins TRBV7-9 and TRBJ2-2; D gene unclear. Trimming took 2 bases from V and 3 from J, leaving 13 bases between them. CDR3 size: 16 residues. Germline V CDR1 and CDR2: SEHNR, FQNEAQ (reference sequence). The CDR3 sequence: CASSLRVSPYTGELFF. The DNA for the CDR3 is TGTGCCAGCAGCTTACGGGTTTCCCCATACACCGGGGAGCTGTTTTTT. Complete variable domain (other parts from reference TRBV7-9 and TRBJ2-2): DTGVSQNPRHKITKRGQNVTFRCDPISEHNRLYWYRQTLGQGPEFLTYFQNEAQLEKSRLLSDRFSAERPKGSFSTLEIQRTEQGDSAMYLCASSLRVSPYTGELFFGEGSRLTVL.

This rearrangement joins TRBV5-1 to TRBJ2-2; the D gene is possibly TRBD1 (6 bases). Germline V gene data show CDR1 as SGHRS and CDR2 as YFSETQ. The germline V and J ends were trimmed by 1 base and 3 bases, with 16 bases remaining between them. The CDR3 spans 17 residues. CDR3 bases: TGCGCCAGCAGCTTGTCGGTTACATACAGGGACACCGGGGAGCTGTTTTTT. Protein sequence: CASSLSVTYRDTGELFF.

This clone was seen only a few times. The chain links TRBV30 to TRBJ2-3, with TRBD2 matching 8 bases. The CDR3 has 19 amino acids. Trimming at V came to 1 base and at J to 0 bases, leaving 15 bases not matched to a gene. The germline V gene has CDR1 GTSNPN and CDR2 SVGIG (reference sequence). For the CDR3, the DNA is TGTGCCTGGAGTGCCGGTCGACTAGCGAGATTTTCTAGCACAGATACGCAGTATTTT. As protein: CAWSAGRLARFSSTDTQYF.

The chain uses TRBV11-2 and TRBJ2-3; 8 bases are shared with TRBD2. The junction had 10 bases not matched to a gene; V was cut back by 5 bases and J by 3 bases. The CDR3 consists of 16 residues. The germline gives CDR1 SGHAT, CDR2 FQNNGV. The CDR3 DNA follows: TGTGCCAGCAGCAAGCGGGTTAGCGGGATAACAGATACGCAGTATTTT. This translates into CASSKRVSGITDTQYF.

Of note for this clone: The same CDR3 can be traced to other DNA sequences in this sample. This chain joins TRBV27 and TRBJ2-3; D ambiguous. Germline assignment: CDR1 MNHEY and CDR2 SMNVEV (reference sequence). The CDR3 sequence is 14 residues long. Trimming shortened V by 0 bases and J by 2 bases, and 6 bases separated the two germline ends. The CDR3 sequence is CASSLSSSTDTQYF. The CDR3 nucleotides read TGTGCCAGCAGTTTATCCAGTTCCACAGATACGCAGTATTTT.

This sequence joins TRBV5-3 and TRBJ2-1, with 8 bases that match TRBD2. TRBV5-3 is an ORF, with its function uncertain. This CDR3 contains 19 residues. The V gene end was trimmed by 3 bases and the J gene end by 5 bases; junction bases not matched to a gene: 19. The CDR3 DNA follows: TGTGCCAGAAGCTCTGACCTTACCGTAGCGGGACGGCGAAACAATGAGCAGTTCTTC. It codes for CARSSDLTVAGRRNNEQFF.

This clone occurred a few times. The chain couples TRBV10-3 to TRBJ2-3, with 12 bases aligning to TRBD2. This CDR3 has 16 residues. Germline lookup yields CDR1 ENHRY and CDR2 SYGVKD. Losses at the gene ends were 4 bases for V and 4 bases for J; bases not matched to a gene: 6. CDR3 nucleotides: TGTGCCATCAGTGTAGGAACTAGCGGGAGGTCAGATACGCAGTATTTT. The encoded protein is CAISVGTSGRSDTQYF.